These T cell receptor beta chains were read from a single sample in a study of T cells in Graves' hyperthyroidism and ophthalmopathy. TCRdb re-called the multiplex PCR reads with MiXCR, one entry per CDR3 protein. Here the sample spans some 180,000 distinct CDR3 sequences, approximately 15% being singletons. Sequencing was carried out using blood. The receptors here all came from a woman aged 50 to 60 with Graves' hyperthyroidism. Both conserved end residues are part of each CDR3. D genes are given only for firm matches. The listing skips clone size in some rows; elsewhere it reads once, few, many or a size class.

len | d_gene | j_gene | abundance | v_gene | CDR3nt | CDR3aa
15 | - | TRBJ2-7 | many | TRBV7-9 | TGTGCCAGCAGCTTAGATAGAGCCTTCATTTACGAGCAGTACTTC | CASSLDRAFIYEQYF
12 | - | TRBJ2-1 | many | TRBV2 | TGTGCCAGCAGTGTTGGAAACAATGAGCAGTTCTTC | CASSVGNNEQFF
15 | - | TRBJ1-1 | many | TRBV6-2/TRBV6-3 | TGTGCCAGCAACGACCCAGGGGTCATGAACACTGAAGCTTTCTTT | CASNDPGVMNTEAFF
16 | TRBD2 | TRBJ2-1 | many | TRBV12-5 | TGTGCTAGTGGTTGGGGAGATAGCGGGGGGATCAATGAGCAGTTCTTC | CASGWGDSGGINEQFF
14 | TRBD1 | TRBJ1-1 | many | TRBV6-1 | TGTGCCAGCAGTACAGGGGGCGCGAGGACTGAAGCTTTCTTT | CASSTGGARTEAFF
15 | TRBD1 | TRBJ2-1 | few | TRBV24-1 | TGTGCCACCAGTGATGGGGACAGGGTCTACAATGAGCAGTTCTTC | CATSDGDRVYNEQFF
15 | - | TRBJ1-3 | many | TRBV2 | TGTGCCAGCAGTCTTCAGGGGCTGGGGGGAAACACCATATATTTT | CASSLQGLGGNTIYF
19 | TRBD2 | TRBJ2-6 | few | TRBV9 | TGTGCCAGCAGCCTACCTGGGACTAGTCTTTTTACTGGGGCCGACGTCCTGACTTTC | CASSLPGTSLFTGADVLTF
12 | - | TRBJ2-7 | - | TRBV30 | TGTGCCTGGGGGACACTCGACTACGAGCAGTACTTC | CAWGTLDYEQYF
17 | TRBD2 | TRBJ2-3 | many | TRBV28 | TGTGCCAGCAGTCCACACTCGGGACTAGCGGGATTTGATACGCAGTATTTT | CASSPHSGLAGFDTQYF
17 | - | TRBJ1-4 | many | TRBV2 | TGTGCCAGCAGCCCGGCAGGGATAAGGGTAACTAATGAAAAACTGTTTTTT | CASSPAGIRVTNEKLFF
14 | TRBD1 | TRBJ2-1 | many | TRBV11-3 | TGTGCCAGCAGCTCGACAGGGGGAGGGAATGAGCAGTTCTTC | CASSSTGGGNEQFF
15 | - | TRBJ1-4 | many | TRBV28 | TGTGCCAGCATCAAACCAGGGGTAGCCAATGAAAAACTGTTTTTT | CASIKPGVANEKLFF
17 | TRBD2 | TRBJ2-4 | many | TRBV20-1 | TGCAGTGCTACGGCTAGCGGGGAGGTCCTAGCCAAAAACATTCAGTACTTC | CSATASGEVLAKNIQYF
10 | - | TRBJ1-1 | many | TRBV20-1 | TGCAGTGCTAGAGTCCCTGAAGCTTTCTTT | CSARVPEAFF
13 | - | TRBJ1-1 | few | TRBV7-9 | TGTGCCAGCAGCTTAGTTGGGACACTAGAAGCTTTCTTT | CASSLVGTLEAFF
13 | TRBD1 | TRBJ1-1 | many | TRBV19 | TGTGCCAGCAAAGACAGGGCTCTATCTGAAGCTTTCTTT | CASKDRALSEAFF
14 | TRBD1 | TRBJ1-2 | many | TRBV11-2 | TGTGCCAGCAGCTTTTACAGGGGCGACTATGGCTACACCTTC | CASSFYRGDYGYTF
13 | - | TRBJ2-7 | - | TRBV20-1 | TGCAGTGCTAGAGACTGGCTTTCCTACGAGCAGTACTTC | CSARDWLSYEQYF
13 | - | TRBJ1-3 | many | TRBV20-1 | TGCAGTGCTAGGAGGGATAGTGGAAACACCATATATTTT | CSARRDSGNTIYF
15 | - | TRBJ1-2 | - | TRBV7-9 | TGTGCCAGCAGCTTCGGGCAAGGCGGGGAGTTGGGCTACACCTTC | CASSFGQGGELGYTF
13 | TRBD1 | TRBJ1-2 | - | TRBV10-3 | TGTGCCATCGGAACAGGGGATAGCTATGGCTACACCTTC | CAIGTGDSYGYTF
14 | - | TRBJ1-6 | many | TRBV7-3 | TGTGCCAGCAGCTTAGTCGCAGAAAGTTCACCCCTCCACTTT | CASSLVAESSPLHF
13 | - | TRBJ2-5 | many | TRBV6-5 | TGTGCCAGCAGTTACTCGTTCCTTGAGACCCAGTACTTC | CASSYSFLETQYF
14 | TRBD1 | TRBJ1-3 | - | TRBV13 | TGTGCCAGCGGCGACAGGGGCTACGGAAACACCATATATTTT | CASGDRGYGNTIYF
15 | TRBD1 | TRBJ2-4 | - | TRBV27 | TGTGCCAGCAGTTCCCAGGGACAGGGCGAAAACATTCAGTACTTC | CASSSQGQGENIQYF
13 | - | TRBJ1-5 | many | TRBV29-1 | TGCAGCGTTTCAGACAGTCCCAAACAGCCCCAGCATTTT | CSVSDSPKQPQHF
15 | TRBD2 | TRBJ2-7 | many | TRBV3-1 | TGTGCCAGCAGCCTAGTAAGCGGGGGGGGCTACGAGCAGTACTTC | CASSLVSGGGYEQYF
13 | - | TRBJ1-1 | many | TRBV7-2 | TGTGCCAGCAGCTTAGTGTTTTCCACTGAAGCTTTCTTT | CASSLVFSTEAFF
16 | - | TRBJ1-5 | many | TRBV5-6 | TGTGCCAGCAGCTTGTGGAGGGACTATAGCAATCAGCCCCAGCATTTT | CASSLWRDYSNQPQHF
12 | - | TRBJ1-1 | many | TRBV10-3 | TGTGCCATCAGTGGATGGGGGCGCGAAGCTTTCTTT | CAISGWGREAFF
13 | - | TRBJ1-2 | few | TRBV20-1 | TGCAGTGCCCTGATAGGACAGATCTATGGCTACACCTTC | CSALIGQIYGYTF
15 | - | TRBJ1-5 | many | TRBV2 | TGTGCCAGCAGGGGGGGGACGAATAGCAATCAGCCCCAGCATTTT | CASRGGTNSNQPQHF
15 | - | TRBJ1-4 | many | TRBV5-1 | TGCGCCAGCAGCACCGCCAGGTCCAGTAATGAAAAACTGTTTTTT | CASSTARSSNEKLFF
17 | TRBD2 | TRBJ2-7 | many | TRBV2 | TGTGCCAGCAGTGAATCCGGGACTAGCGGGGAAAACTACGAGCAGTACTTC | CASSESGTSGENYEQYF
14 | TRBD1 | TRBJ2-5 | many | TRBV7-2 | TGTGCCAGCAGCAAGGACAGGGGCGGAGAGACCCAGTACTTC | CASSKDRGGETQYF
12 | - | TRBJ1-2 | few | TRBV7-6 | TGTGCCAGCAGCTTAGAAGGTGGGGGCTACACCTTC | CASSLEGGGYTF
13 | - | TRBJ2-3 | many | TRBV5-1 | TGCGCCAGCAGCTTGAGGGCAACAGATACGCAGTATTTT | CASSLRATDTQYF
13 | - | TRBJ1-2 | many | TRBV28 | TGTGCCAGCAGTCTGACTCACAGGGTTAGCTACACCTTC | CASSLTHRVSYTF
14 | - | TRBJ1-1 | many | TRBV13 | TGTGCCAGCAGCTTAGGCCCGGGCAGGGAAAAAGCTTTCTTT | CASSLGPGREKAFF
13 | - | TRBJ2-7 | - | TRBV5-1 | TGCGCCAGCAGTGGGACCGTCTCCTACGAGCAGTACTTC | CASSGTVSYEQYF
16 | - | TRBJ1-5 | - | TRBV28 | TGTGCCAGCAGTTTAACCAGGGCCCGGGGCAATCAGCCCCAGCATTTT | CASSLTRARGNQPQHF
13 | - | TRBJ1-4 | many | TRBV12-3/TRBV12-4 | TGTGCCAGCAGTTTAGGTGCGAATGAAAAACTGTTTTTT | CASSLGANEKLFF
16 | TRBD1 | TRBJ1-1 | many | TRBV6-5 | TGTGCCAGCAGTTACTCGGGGACAGGGTCGGGCACTGAAGCTTTCTTT | CASSYSGTGSGTEAFF
16 | TRBD1 | TRBJ1-2 | many | TRBV15 | TGTGCCACCAGCCCCCACACAGGGGGGCGCTTAGAAGGCTACACCTTC | CATSPHTGGRLEGYTF
13 | - | TRBJ1-1 | many | TRBV25-1 | TGTGCCAGCAGTGAATTTCCGCCCCCCAGGGCTTTCTTT | CASSEFPPPRAFF
14 | - | TRBJ1-6 | many | TRBV7-9 | TGTGCCAGCAGCCAGTGGGAATTAAGGGCACCCCTCCACTTT | CASSQWELRAPLHF
16 | - | TRBJ2-5 | - | TRBV11-2 | TGTGCCAGCAGCTTCGACAACAGACTAGTCCCAGGGACCCAGTACTTC | CASSFDNRLVPGTQYF
16 | - | TRBJ2-3 | many | TRBV7-3 | TGTGCCAGCAGCCCCGTGGGTGGAGTTTTCACAGATACGCAGTATTTT | CASSPVGGVFTDTQYF
15 | TRBD2 | TRBJ2-7 | many | TRBV5-1 | TGCGCCAGCAGATTCTTGTCCGGGGGGAAGTACGAGCAGTACTTC | CASRFLSGGKYEQYF
15 | - | TRBJ2-5 | - | TRBV7-8 | TGTGCCAGCAGCCGCTTTCAGGGGTACCAAGAGACCCAGTACTTC | CASSRFQGYQETQYF
15 | - | TRBJ1-2 | many | TRBV15 | TGTGCCACCAGCAGAGATTTAGCGGGATCCTATGGCTACACCTTC | CATSRDLAGSYGYTF
16 | TRBD2 | TRBJ2-3 | - | TRBV12-3/TRBV12-4 | TGTGCCAGCAGAGAAACCGGGACTAGGGGCACAGATACGCAGTATTTT | CASRETGTRGTDTQYF
15 | - | TRBJ1-2 | - | TRBV2 | TGTGCCAGCAAGGGGAGGAACAGCTTGAACTATGGCTACACCTTC | CASKGRNSLNYGYTF
15 | TRBD2 | TRBJ2-7 | few | TRBV4-1 | TGTGCCAGCAGCCAAGCTAGCGGGGTCCTCTACGAGCAGTACTTC | CASSQASGVLYEQYF